A single sample gave rise to the 26 T cell receptor beta chains below, sequenced in a study of CD8+ T cells in alopecia areata. Reverse transcription of extracted RNA yielded cDNA, which provided the sequencing template. Measured with immunoSEQ multiplex PCR; TCRdb has only the in-frame clones, and not every one. The sample comprises 250,000 or so clones, 65% to 70% of which are singletons, and 1% to 1.5% rests with the top ten. The starting material was CD4+ T cells sorted from blood, obtained at week 0. The receptors originated from a human donor with alopecia areata.

CDR3 loop: CATSREGGSGGISGANVLTF. The CDR3 DNA is TGTGCCACCAGCAGAGAGGGTGGCTCCGGCGGGATCTCTGGGGCCAACGTCCTGACTTTC. The chain recombines TRBV15 with TRBJ2-6; D is possibly TRBD2 (6 bases). V lost 0 bases to trimming and J lost 0 bases, with 18 bases between them. CDR1 is LNHNV and CDR2 is YYDKDF in the germline V gene (reference sequence). The CDR3 contains 20 residues.

The J gene is TRBJ2-7, the V gene TRBV6-1; 7 bases are shared with TRBD2. The CDR3 consists of 11 residues. CDR1 is MNHNS, CDR2 SASEGT, per germline. Unmatched junction bases numbered 4, after V lost 8 bases and J lost 6 bases. The CDR3 region is CASQLAAEQYF. In DNA, the CDR3 is TGTGCCAGCCAGCTAGCGGCCGAGCAGTACTTC.

The chain is built from TRBV2 and TRBJ1-6; D gene ambiguous. CDR3 size: 14 residues. V was pared by 7 bases and J by 13 bases, with 20 bases between. The V gene's germline CDR1 is SNHLY and CDR2 FYNNEI. CDR3 DNA: TGTGCCAGCACCCAAAGGTCAGGTTTCGACCCCCTCCACTTT. Amino acid sequence: CASTQRSGFDPLHF.

The V call is TRBV7-8, the J call TRBJ1-1; 8 nucleotides line up with TRBD1. The CDR3 covers 12 residues. J was trimmed by 10 bases and V by 7 bases; bases with no gene match: 8. The germline CDR1 and CDR2 sequences are SGHVS and FQNEAQ. This chain's CDR3 is CASIAGDRGAFF. The DNA of the CDR3 is TGTGCCAGCATTGCTGGAGACAGGGGAGCTTTCTTT.

This clone was seen a few times. V is TRBV29-1 and J is TRBJ2-1; D unclear. CDR1 is SQVTM, CDR2 ANQGSEA, per germline. V lost 8 bases and J 4 bases, leaving 12 bases between the germline ends. This CDR3 has 12 residues. In DNA, the CDR3 is TGCAGCACAAAAATGGGGTACAATGAGCAGTTCTTC. Protein: CSTKMGYNEQFF.

This clone turned up a few times. The rearrangement links TRBV14 to TRBJ2-1, with D perhaps TRBD2 (5 bases). CDR1 is SGHDN, CDR2 FVKESK, per germline. Trimming left V 4 bases short and J 3 bases short, with 10 bases between. This CDR3 has 14 amino acids. The CDR3 protein is CASSPDEGYNEQFF. CDR3 nucleotides: TGTGCCAGCAGCCCTGATGAGGGCTACAATGAGCAGTTCTTC.

The V call is TRBV29-1, the J call TRBJ1-3, with TRBD1 as a possible D gene (6 bases). Germline V CDR1 and CDR2: SQVTM, ANQGSEA. CDR3 length equals 13 residues. V was shortened by 7 bases and J by 0 bases, with 10 bases between the two germline ends. The CDR3 region has the DNA TGCAGCGCCGGGGGCCACTCTGGAAACACCATATATTTT. It yields the protein CSAGGHSGNTIYF.

The CDR3 coding sequence is TGTGCCAGCTCGACCTTAGAGCGCAATCAGCCCCAGCATTTT. Protein sequence: CASSTLERNQPQHF. This chain joins TRBV18 and TRBJ1-5, with D unclear. The CDR3 extends over 14 amino acids. Germline CDR1 is KGHSH and CDR2 is LQKENI. V gave up 6 bases and J gave up 2 bases, with 11 bases separating them.

The chain combines TRBV29-1 with TRBJ1-2, with 7 positions matching TRBD1. Germline-derived CDR1 and CDR2 are SQVTM and ANQGSEA. This CDR3 spans 15 amino acids. V trimming: 0 bases; J trimming: 4 bases; junction bases outside the gene matches: 8. The CDR3: CSVEDRLRQGYGYTF. The CDR3 DNA follows: TGCAGCGTTGAAGATCGACTGAGACAGGGCTATGGCTACACCTTC.

In its sample, this clone was seen once. This chain connects TRBV4-1 to TRBJ2-1, with 7 bases that match TRBD2. J was trimmed by 2 bases and V by 1 base; bases with no gene match: 2. Germline lookup yields CDR1 MGHRA and CDR2 YSYEKL. The CDR3 spans 15 residues. This CDR3 is CASSQGGLPYNEQFF. The CDR3 DNA reads TGCGCCAGCAGCCAAGGGGGACTACCCTACAATGAGCAGTTCTTC.

This clone was found a few times. This rearrangement joins TRBV5-1 to TRBJ2-7; D is possibly TRBD1 (6 bases). The CDR3 has 16 residues. With 4 bases removed from V and 3 bases from J, the gap between germline ends came to 20 bases. CDR1 SGHRS and CDR2 YFSETQ come from the germline V gene. The CDR3 spells CASSGDPRGIIYEQYF. The CDR3 nucleotides read TGCGCCAGCAGCGGAGATCCCAGGGGAATTATCTACGAGCAGTACTTC.

This clone has just a few counts. The chain is built from TRBV4-2 and TRBJ2-1; 11 positions agree with TRBD2. CDR3 length: 18 amino acids. J lost 0 bases, V lost 0 bases, and 4 bases had no gene match. Germline-derived CDR1 and CDR2 are LGHNA and YNFKEQ. CDR3 sequence: CASSQEGLAVSSYNEQFF. The DNA for the CDR3 is TGTGCCAGCAGCCAAGAGGGACTAGCGGTCAGCTCCTACAATGAGCAGTTCTTC.

V usage is TRBV4-3 and J usage is TRBJ1-2; 9 positions agree with TRBD1. There are 16 residues in the CDR3. The germline CDR1 and CDR2 sequences are LGHNA and YSLEER. The trim removed 1 base at V and 1 base at J, leaving 4 bases unmatched. CDR3 sequence: CASSQGTGAGNYGYTF. In DNA, the CDR3 is TGCGCCAGCAGCCAAGGGACAGGGGCGGGTAACTATGGCTACACCTTC.

This chain connects TRBV2 to TRBJ1-2, with 7 bases aligning to TRBD1. The CDR3 totals 13 residues. The germline V gene encodes CDR1 SNHLY and CDR2 FYNNEI. Trimming took 6 bases from V and 8 from J; bases not matched to a gene: 9. This CDR3 is CASSAQGVGGYTF. Written as DNA, the CDR3 is TGTGCCAGCAGCGCCCAGGGGGTAGGGGGCTACACCTTC.

V is TRBV30 and J is TRBJ2-1; TRBD2 aligns across 8 bases. V lost 4 bases, J lost 10 bases, and 21 bases stayed unmatched. The CDR3 sequence is 17 residues long. Germline CDR1 and CDR2: GTSNPN and SVGIG (reference sequence). The CDR3, as DNA: TGTGCCTGGACATCAGAAGGACTAGCTAGCTTTGCGCGGGAGCAGTTCTTC. Translation gives CAWTSEGLASFAREQFF.

This clone showed up just a few times. V usage is TRBV9 and J usage is TRBJ2-2; D remains ambiguous. Per germline, CDR1 SGDLS and CDR2 YYNGEE. The germline V and J ends were trimmed by 4 bases and 4 bases, with 8 bases remaining between them. The CDR3 is 13 amino acids. CDR3 protein: CASSLVGTGELFF. CDR3 nucleotide sequence: TGTGCCAGCAGCCTGGTCGGCACCGGGGAGCTGTTTTTT.

This chain links TRBV7-3 with TRBJ2-1; 10 bases match TRBD2. The CDR3 totals 14 residues. Germline loops: CDR1 SGHTA, CDR2 FQGTGA. With V trimmed by 3 bases and J by 7 bases, 3 bases remained unmatched. The CDR3 here is CASSLGLATNEQFF. In DNA form, the CDR3 reads TGTGCCAGCAGCTTGGGACTAGCGACAAATGAGCAGTTCTTC.

The J gene is TRBJ2-6, the V gene TRBV7-2, with a weak D call TRBD1 (5 bases). The germline V and J ends were trimmed by 1 base and 0 bases, with 7 bases remaining between them. Germline V gives CDR1 SGHTA, CDR2 FQGNSA. This CDR3 comprises 16 residues. The CDR3: CASSLVRGSGANVLTF. DNA for the CDR3: TGTGCCAGCAGCTTAGTTAGGGGCTCTGGGGCCAACGTCCTGACTTTC.

The chain links TRBV15 to TRBJ2-1; no definite D call. CDR1 and CDR2 (germline): LNHNV, YYDKDF (reference sequence). The CDR3 is 13 residues long. Trimming pared 0 bases from V and 7 bases from J, leaving 7 bases between. CDR3 bases: TGTGCCACCAGCAGAGATCCTGTGAATGAGCAGTTCTTC. Amino acids: CATSRDPVNEQFF.

This rearrangement joins TRBV9 to TRBJ2-7; D call uncertain. The CDR3 contains 16 residues. Trimming stripped 0 bases from V and 1 base from J, with 14 bases between. Per the germline V gene, CDR1 is SGDLS and CDR2 is YYNGEE. The CDR3: CASSVAAGQVSYEQYF. In DNA, the CDR3 is TGTGCCAGCAGCGTAGCTGCAGGCCAGGTTTCCTACGAGCAGTACTTC.

This clone has only a few counts. The genes are TRBV11-2 and TRBJ2-1; 8 positions match TRBD2. This CDR3 comprises 15 residues. In germline, CDR1 is SGHAT, CDR2 FQNNGV. V lost 5 bases, J lost 4 bases, and 7 bases stayed unmatched. DNA for the CDR3: TGTGCCAGCAGCCGGGGACTAGGCCCTTACAATGAGCAGTTCTTC. This gives the protein CASSRGLGPYNEQFF.

This clone has just a few counts. V is TRBV14 and J is TRBJ2-7; a weak D match, TRBD1 (5 bases). Germline CDR1 reads SGHDN; CDR2 reads FVKESK. CDR3 size: 14 residues. V lost 3 bases to trimming and J lost 6 bases, with 15 bases between them. CDR3 sequence reads: CASSHERTQGEQYF. CDR3 nucleotide sequence: TGTGCCAGCAGCCACGAACGGACCCAGGGCGAGCAGTACTTC.

The chain joins TRBV10-3 to TRBJ2-2, with D perhaps matching TRBD1 (5 bases). This CDR3 region has 15 residues. V was cut by 9 bases and J by 0 bases, with 14 bases left in between. Germline assignment: CDR1 ENHRY and CDR2 SYGVKD. The CDR3 loop is CAIATVPSNTGELFF. CDR3 DNA: TGTGCCATTGCGACAGTCCCATCGAACACCGGGGAGCTGTTTTTT.

The chain joins TRBV30 to TRBJ1-2, with TRBD1 as a possible D gene (6 bases). Germline CDR1 GTSNPN, CDR2 SVGIG (reference sequence). Trimming stripped 2 bases from V and 7 bases from J, with 11 bases between. The length of the CDR3 is 12 residues. CDR3 nucleotide sequence: TGTGCCTGGAGTCCAGGACAGTTTGGCTACACCTTC. This sequence encodes CAWSPGQFGYTF.

This clone was seen only once. An end of the junction differs from the germline gene, which may be a read error. This rearrangement joins TRBV7-7 to TRBJ2-5; the D gene is possibly TRBD2 (5 bases). CDR3 length equals 13 residues. Germline values: CDR1 SSHAT, CDR2 FNYEAQ (reference sequence). This CDR3 is CASSWTLTETQYF. The CDR3 DNA reads TGTGCTAGCAGCTGGACTCTTACAGAGACCCAGTACTTC.

This clone was detected once. The chain is built from TRBV6-1 and TRBJ1-1, with D unresolved. V lost 8 bases and J lost 5, with 15 bases in between. Per germline, CDR1 MNHNS and CDR2 SASEGT. The CDR3 length is 13 residues. The CDR3 DNA is TGTGCCAGCGACCCAAAACGACGGACTGAAGCTTTCTTT. Its protein is CASDPKRRTEAFF.